These 26 T cell receptor beta chains originate from one sample sequenced in a study of cytomegalovirus exposure and HLA in healthy donors. Primers included in the PCR were 60 Vbeta and 13 Jbeta primers. Profiling relied on immunoSEQ multiplex PCR, and the TCRdb table lists in-frame clones only, not all of them. The table shows some 120,000 clones, with about 80% occurring only once. Sequencing was done on a sample of PBMCs. The source is a woman aged 50 to 65 in good health and CMV-seropositive.

J is TRBJ1-5 and V is TRBV4-1; maybe TRBD1 (6 bases). This CDR3 contains 14 residues. V gave up 3 bases and J gave up 5 bases, with 11 bases separating them. CDR1 and CDR2 from the germline V gene are MGHRA and YSYEKL. Here the CDR3 DNA reads TGCGCCAGCAGCCACTACAGGGCCGATCAGCCCCAGCATTTT. Its protein product is CASSHYRADQPQHF.

This chain joins TRBV7-2 and TRBJ1-5, with 11 nucleotides matching TRBD1. This CDR3 is built from 16 residues. Trimming at V came to 5 bases and at J to 5 bases, leaving 8 bases not matched to a gene. The V gene's germline CDR1 is SGHTA and CDR2 FQGNSA. The DNA of the CDR3 is TGTGCCAGCAGCGACCGGGACAGGGGGATTGATCAGCCCCAGCATTTT. It encodes CASSDRDRGIDQPQHF.

This chain uses TRBV27 with TRBJ2-1; 8 bases agree with TRBD1. Losses at the gene ends were 2 bases for V and 4 bases for J; bases not matched to a gene: 7. The germline gives CDR1 MNHEY, CDR2 SMNVEV (reference sequence). The CDR3 is 16 residues long. CDR3 nucleotide sequence: TGTGCCAGCAGTTTAGCGTCAGGGGGCACATACAATGAGCAGTTCTTC. Translating it yields CASSLASGGTYNEQFF.

This clone was seen only a few times. This chain joins TRBV7-9 and TRBJ1-1; D not certain. The CDR3 has 13 amino acids. Germline-derived CDR1 and CDR2 are SEHNR and FQNEAQ (reference sequence). With 5 bases removed from V and 2 bases from J, the gap between germline ends came to 9 bases. CDR3 in amino acids: CASSTSINTEAFF. The CDR3 nucleotides read TGTGCCAGCAGCACTAGCATTAACACTGAAGCTTTCTTT.

With respect to this clone: Additional DNA sequences in this sample encode the identical CDR3. The chain couples TRBV29-1 to TRBJ1-1, with D possibly TRBD1 on 5 matching bases. The ends were cut back, 3 bases at V and 1 base at J, with 9 bases in the middle. The length of the CDR3 is 13 residues. The germline V gene encodes CDR1 SQVTM and CDR2 ANQGSEA. The DNA for the CDR3 is TGCAGCGTTGACCGGCAGGGGAACACTGAAGCTTTCTTT. Amino acids: CSVDRQGNTEAFF.

The table lists this clone with a few counts. The J gene is TRBJ1-2, the V gene TRBV18; a possible D gene is TRBD1 (6 bases). Germline V gene sequence: CDR1 KGHSH, CDR2 LQKENI. The V end lost 6 bases, the J end lost 6 bases, and 14 bases lay between the germline ends. The CDR3 is 13 residues long. The CDR3 nucleotides read TGTGCCAGCTCCACGACAGGCACGGATGGCTACACCTTC. Translating it yields CASSTTGTDGYTF. Combining the CDR3 with reference TRBV18 and TRBJ1-2 gives the whole variable domain NAGVMQNPRHLVRRRGQEARLRCSPMKGHSHVYWYRQLPEEGLKFMVYLQKENIIDESGMPKERFSAEFPKEGPSILRIQQVVRGDSAAYFCASSTTGTDGYTFGSGTRLTVV.

The V call is TRBV7-9, the J call TRBJ1-1; D not resolved. The CDR3 is made up of 12 amino acids. Germline V lookup: CDR1 SEHNR, CDR2 FQNEAQ (reference sequence). Trimming cost V 4 bases and J 3 bases, with 6 bases left between them. The CDR3 loop is CASSWPDTEAFF. DNA for the CDR3: TGTGCCAGCAGCTGGCCAGACACTGAAGCTTTCTTT.

The chain links TRBV7-6 to TRBJ1-3, with D uncertain. The germline V gene has CDR1 SGHVS and CDR2 FNYEAQ. V was cut by 1 base and J by 2 bases, with 15 bases left in between. The CDR3 has 17 amino acids. The CDR3 here is CASSLGFARSTGNTIYF. As DNA, the CDR3 is TGTGCCAGCAGCTTAGGTTTCGCACGGAGCACTGGAAACACCATATATTTT.

The chain links TRBV5-1 to TRBJ2-7; D possibly corresponds to TRBD1 (6 bases). The V and J ends lost 3 bases and 5 bases respectively, with 15 bases between them. The CDR3 runs 14 residues. CDR1 and CDR2 (germline): SGHRS, YFSETQ. CDR3 nucleotide sequence: TGCGCCAGCAGCTCAGCTTTACAGGGCCACGAGCAGTACTTC. Translation gives CASSSALQGHEQYF.

This chain connects TRBV4-1 to TRBJ1-2; D possibly corresponds to TRBD1 (5 bases). The CDR3 has 16 residues. Trimming stripped 3 bases from V and 2 bases from J, with 16 bases between. CDR1 is MGHRA and CDR2 is YSYEKL in the germline V gene. The CDR3 sequence is CASSHLAGLGNYGYTF. The DNA for the CDR3 is TGCGCCAGCAGCCACCTTGCGGGGCTGGGAAACTATGGCTACACCTTC.

This clone has more than one count but fewer than ten. CDR3 protein: CASRRQGPREQYF. The CDR3 DNA reads TGTGCCAGCAGACGACAGGGGCCTCGCGAGCAGTACTTC. The J gene is TRBJ2-7, the V gene TRBV6-5; 8 positions agree with TRBD1. Germline lookup yields CDR1 MNHEY and CDR2 SVGAGI. The CDR3 consists of 13 residues. Trimming removed 6 bases from V and 6 bases from J; junction bases left unmatched: 7.

The chain uses TRBV30 and TRBJ1-5, with a tentative D call TRBD1 (5 bases). The CDR3 consists of 15 residues. Trimming stripped 2 bases from V and 7 bases from J, with 18 bases between. Germline V CDR1 and CDR2: GTSNPN, SVGIG (reference sequence). As DNA, the CDR3 is TGTGCCTGGAGTCCAGCGGGCTCGCCAGGGCAGCCCCAGCATTTT. Its translation is CAWSPAGSPGQPQHF. Filled out from reference TRBV30 and TRBJ1-5, the complete variable domain reads SQTIHQWPATLVQPVGSPLSLECTVEGTSNPNLYWYRQAAGRGLQLLFYSVGIGQISSEVPQNLSASRPQDRQFILSSKKLLLSDSGFYLCAWSPAGSPGQPQHFGDGTRLSIL.

This clone was seen a few times. The CDR3 coding sequence is TGTGCCAGCAGCCCCCTAGGGGGCGCGGGTAATGGCTACACCTTC. Protein: CASSPLGGAGNGYTF. The chain couples TRBV7-3 to TRBJ1-2, with 7 bases fitting TRBD1. The length of the CDR3 is 15 residues. With V trimmed by 5 bases and J by 6 bases, 12 bases remained unmatched. Germline V gene lookup returns CDR1 SGHTA and CDR2 FQGTGA.

This chain uses TRBV10-3 with TRBJ2-5; 10 nucleotides agree with TRBD1. J was trimmed by 4 bases and V by 6 bases; bases with no gene match: 5. Germline V gene data show CDR1 as ENHRY and CDR2 as SYGVKD. CDR3 size: 14 residues. The CDR3 DNA reads TGTGCCATCAGAGAGGACAGGGGGGGAGAGACCCAGTACTTC. Protein sequence: CAIREDRGGETQYF.

Only a few counts were recorded for this clone. This sequence joins TRBV4-3 and TRBJ1-4, with 7 bases that match TRBD1. The CDR3 spans 14 residues. Germline V lookup: CDR1 LGHNA, CDR2 YSLEER. V was clipped by 3 bases and J by 8 bases; unmatched bases: 6. CDR3 sequence: CASSQNDRDEKLFF. The CDR3 DNA reads as TGCGCCAGCAGCCAGAATGACAGGGACGAAAAACTGTTTTTT.

The chain has TRBV5-4 and TRBJ2-3, with TRBD1 identical over 8 bases. The CDR3 extends over 17 amino acids. The germline V gene has CDR1 SGHNT and CDR2 YYREEE (reference sequence). Trimming took 0 bases from V and 1 from J; bases not matched to a gene: 7. CDR3 sequence (DNA): TGTGCCAGCAGCTTGGGACTCGGACAGGGAGGCACAGATACGCAGTATTTT. The encoded protein is CASSLGLGQGGTDTQYF.

The chain is built from TRBV5-1 and TRBJ2-7; 10 nucleotides match TRBD2. V gave up 3 bases and J gave up 4 bases; unmatched junction bases: 10. The CDR3 contains 16 residues. In germline, CDR1 is SGHRS, CDR2 YFSETQ. The CDR3 protein is CASSSSLAGVSYEQYF. For the CDR3, the DNA is TGCGCCAGCAGCTCTAGTCTAGCGGGAGTTTCGTACGAGCAGTACTTC.

The V call is TRBV5-6, the J call TRBJ1-2; D is ambiguous. Germline assignment: CDR1 SGHDT and CDR2 YYEEEE. V lost 0 bases, J lost 2 bases, and 11 bases lay in between. This CDR3 contains 15 residues. The CDR3 DNA reads as TGTGCCAGCAGCTTGGGGGCAATCTCCAACTATGGCTACACCTTC. It translates to CASSLGAISNYGYTF.

This chain joins TRBV5-1 and TRBJ1-2; 7 nucleotides match TRBD1. This CDR3 region has 14 residues. Germline CDR1 and CDR2: SGHRS and YFSETQ. V lost 4 bases, J lost 7 bases, and 10 bases stayed unmatched. The CDR3 spells CASSQVTGAGGYTF. In nucleotides, the CDR3 is TGCGCCAGCAGCCAGGTAACAGGGGCTGGTGGCTACACCTTC.

The rearrangement uses TRBV7-3 and TRBJ2-3; the match to TRBD1 covers 7 bases. Germline V gene data show CDR1 as SGHTA and CDR2 as FQGTGA. CDR3 length: 14 amino acids. After removal of 4 bases from V and 5 bases from J, the junction contained 6 bases not matched to a gene. CDR3 nucleotide sequence: TGTGCCAGCAGCTCCGGACAGGCCGAAGATACGCAGTATTTT. Its protein is CASSSGQAEDTQYF. The full variable domain, completed using reference TRBV7-3 and TRBJ2-3, is GAGVSQTPSNKVTEKGKYVELRCDPISGHTALYWYRQSLGQGPEFLIYFQGTGAADDSGLPNDRFFAVRPEGSVSTLKIQRTERGDSAVYLCASSSGQAEDTQYFGPGTRLTVL.

The chain uses TRBV7-3 and TRBJ1-6, with D possibly TRBD1 on 5 matching bases. This CDR3 is built from 15 residues. The V gene's germline CDR1 is SGHTA and CDR2 FQGTGA. With 1 base removed from V and 6 bases from J, the gap between germline ends came to 10 bases. The DNA for the CDR3 is TGTGCCAGCAGCTTAAATCAGGGTCCTAATTCACCCCTCCACTTT. Translated, it gives CASSLNQGPNSPLHF.

The rearrangement joins TRBV4-2 to TRBJ1-3; no firm D call. Trimming pared 0 bases from V and 2 bases from J, leaving 8 bases between. CDR1 and CDR2 from the germline V gene are LGHNA and YNFKEQ. CDR3 size: 15 residues. CDR3 region: CASSQDEKAGNTIYF. CDR3 nucleotide sequence: TGTGCCAGCAGCCAAGATGAGAAAGCTGGAAACACCATATATTTT.

The CDR3 nucleotides read TGTGCCAGCAGCGTGGAGAGTGCGGGTGAGCAGTTCTTC. The encoded protein is CASSVESAGEQFF. The chain links TRBV9 to TRBJ2-1; tentatively, D is TRBD2 (5 bases). Trimming took 2 bases from V and 9 from J, leaving 12 bases between them. This CDR3 contains 13 residues. CDR1 is SGDLS, CDR2 YYNGEE, per germline. The full variable domain, completed using reference TRBV9 and TRBJ2-1, is DSGVTQTPKHLITATGQRVTLRCSPRSGDLSVYWYQQSLDQGLQFLIQYYNGEERAKGNILERFSAQQFPDLHSELNLSSLELGDSALYFCASSVESAGEQFFGPGTRLTVL.

This clone has only a few counts. The rearrangement uses TRBV30 and TRBJ2-3; 7 nucleotides line up with TRBD2. J was trimmed by 2 bases and V by 5 bases; bases with no gene match: 13. Germline CDR1 and CDR2: GTSNPN and SVGIG (reference sequence). The CDR3 contains 16 residues. The chain's CDR3 is CAWGRGSGQSTDTQYF. The CDR3 nucleotides are TGTGCCTGGGGACGAGGTAGCGGGCAGTCCACAGATACGCAGTATTTT.

With respect to this clone: One end of the junction fails to match germline, which may point to a read error. Additional DNA sequences in this sample encode the identical CDR3. This chain uses TRBV7-3 with TRBJ1-2; 9 bases line up with TRBD1. The germline V gene has CDR1 SGHTA and CDR2 FQGTGA. There are 13 residues in the CDR3. The chain's CDR3 is CASSPDRGYGYTF. Here the CDR3 DNA reads TGTGCCAGCAGCCCGGACAGGGGCTATGGCTATACCTTC.

The CDR3 sequence is CAISPQGNSYNEQFF. As DNA, the CDR3 is TGTGCCATCAGCCCACAGGGAAACTCCTACAATGAGCAGTTCTTC. The V and J genes are TRBV10-3 and TRBJ2-1; perhaps TRBD1 as D (6 bases). CDR3 length equals 15 residues. Trimming removed 6 bases at V and 0 bases at J, with 12 bases between. The germline gives CDR1 ENHRY, CDR2 SYGVKD.